The TCR beta chain under discussion was sequenced for a study of blood T cell repertoires in COVID-19 (dated by TCRdb to about 2020). In the study overall: Collaborator samples came from the United States, Italy and Spain and covered acute and convalescent phases of COVID-19. The material from the prospective study consisted of cDNA or gDNA derived from T cells, B-cell-depleted T cells, or PBMCs. Deeply sampled blood TCRbeta repertoires from subjects exposed to, actively infected with, or recovered from COVID-19 were included in the dataset. The repertoires were released in a freely available public database meant as a resource for research on the immune response to SARS-CoV-2. The samples were drawn from the first 160 participants of the ongoing ImmuneRACE study and from 1,254 subjects provided by 6 global collaborators. Sample metadata almost always included a de-identified subject ID, COVID-19 status, age in years and sex. HLA class I and class II types, where available, came from metadata supplied by the sample provider rather than from assay-based typing. The paper's findings and limits, for the study overall: The amount of clinical and demographic metadata varied by source and participant and was provided uncurated.

Participants in the prospective study were enrolled through a virtual design, were aged about 18 to 100 years, and lived in 24 United States geographic areas. To assign participants to cohorts, the prospective study relied on clinical history that participants themselves reported in a screening survey and a study questionnaire. Recovered participants in ImmuneRACE Cohort 3 were defined as having two consecutive negative NP/OP PCR tests, clearance from a healthcare professional, or resolution of symptoms. Each participant in the prospective study had whole blood, serum and a nasopharyngeal or oropharyngeal swab collected by mobile phlebotomists. Participants in the prospective study had the option to provide additional blood draws and questionnaires over a roughly two-month period. Before DNA extraction, blood samples from the prospective study were shipped at room temperature or frozen. This clone was detected a few times. No cognate antigen has been identified for it. Per-base quality was not reported, and no clone a single base away is much larger than it.

TCRbeta CDR3 regions were amplified from genomic DNA by means of the immunoSEQ Assay, a bias-controlled multiplex PCR. Under the source paper's analysis protocol: Within the assay, amplification of reference gene primers was used to estimate how many nucleated cells each sample contained. Sequence reads were collapsed and filtered to measure the absolute abundance of every unique TCRbeta CDR3 rearrangement. For each sample, productive Simpson clonality was calculated as the square root of Simpson's diversity index across productive rearrangements. Sourced from immuneACCESS, this table was stored by TCRdb with only in-frame sequences that have V and J called. A share of the clones is absent; for the studies checked, an unresolved V gene accounts for under half, and the remainder has no known explanation. V and J calls and clone size follow that table, whereas D and trimming were derived from the DNA. In all, the sample holds nearly 200,000 clones, and 80% to 85% of those were seen once. Approximately 7.6% of the sample is held by the ten biggest clonotypes.

This sequence was found in a middle-aged man who had recovered from COVID-19. Sequenced input: PBMCs or T cells enriched from blood (not recorded which).

The sequenced DNA: TGTGCCAGCAGCTTAGAGACAGGGCCCCATTCACCCCTCCACTTT. This codes for CASSLETGPHSPLHF. The chain uses TRBV11-2 and TRBJ1-6, with 7 bases aligning to TRBD1. From cysteine to phenylalanine, the CDR3 is 15 amino acids long. Kept here is only the CDR3 DNA, which spans 45 bases and is read in frame from base 1. Taken from the germline V gene, the CDR1 and CDR2 loops are SGHAT and FQNNGV. V is trimmed back by 0 bases and J by 8 bases, and the junction contains 4 bases that no gene match accounts for.